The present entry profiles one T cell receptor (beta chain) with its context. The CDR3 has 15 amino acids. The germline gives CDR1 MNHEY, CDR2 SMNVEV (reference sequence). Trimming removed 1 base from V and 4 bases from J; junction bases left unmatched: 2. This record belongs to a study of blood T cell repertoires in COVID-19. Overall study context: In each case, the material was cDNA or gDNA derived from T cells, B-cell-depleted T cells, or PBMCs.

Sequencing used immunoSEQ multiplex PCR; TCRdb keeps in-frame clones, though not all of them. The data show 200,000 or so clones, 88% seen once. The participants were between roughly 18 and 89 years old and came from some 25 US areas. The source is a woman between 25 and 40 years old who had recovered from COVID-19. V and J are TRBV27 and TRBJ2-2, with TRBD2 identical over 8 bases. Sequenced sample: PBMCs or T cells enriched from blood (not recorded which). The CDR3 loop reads CASSLFRGGTGELFF. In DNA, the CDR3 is TGTGCCAGCAGTTTATTTCGGGGGGGCACCGGGGAGCTGTTTTTT.